Each of the 26 T cell receptor beta chains below was sequenced from the same sample in a study of blood T cells in healthy people across ages. A second PCR, run for roughly 6 to 11 cycles, used a sample-barcoded 5' primer plus a J-beta primer mix. Each CDR3 protein is one row after TCRdb ran MiXCR on the 5' RACE reads. This table holds 800,000 to 950,000 distinct CDR3 sequences, almost 30% found once. These same records also appear under a second study, on T cells of mothers and their children.

The sample comprised blood. These receptor sequences come from a woman aged 40 to 50 in good health.

On this clonotype itself: The junction shows a germline mismatch at one end, possibly a read error. V gene TRBV28 combines with J gene TRBJ2-1, with D unclear. Germline values: CDR1 MDHEN, CDR2 SYDVKM. The CDR3 contains 16 residues. In nucleotides, the CDR3 is TGTGCCAGCGGTTTTCAACCCGAAAACTCTTACAATGAGCAGTTCTTC. Protein sequence: CASGFQPENSYNEQFF.

The V and J genes are TRBV9 and TRBJ2-7; a possible D gene is TRBD1 (6 bases). V dropped 3 bases and J dropped 2 bases, with 15 bases sitting between them. This CDR3 region has 15 residues. Per germline, CDR1 SGDLS and CDR2 YYNGEE. The CDR3 DNA reads as TGTGCCAGCAGCGGAGGATGGGGGCCTACCTACGAGCAGTACTTC. It codes for CASSGGWGPTYEQYF.

This clonotype was counted ten times or more. The chain couples TRBV19 to TRBJ2-7; no definite D call. Per the germline V gene, CDR1 is LNHDA and CDR2 is SQIVND (reference sequence). The CDR3 runs 13 residues. V lost 5 bases, J lost 6 bases, and 14 bases lay in between. The DNA of the CDR3 is TGTGCCAGTAGTTCGGCACCTTCAGGCGAGCAGTACTTC. Residues: CASSSAPSGEQYF. Together with reference TRBV19 and TRBJ2-7, the CDR3 gives the full variable domain: DGGITQSPKYLFRKEGQNVTLSCEQNLNHDAMYWYRQDPGQGLRLIYYSQIVNDFQKGDIAEGYSVSREKKESFPLTVTSAQKNPTAFYLCASSSAPSGEQYFGPGTRLTVT.

The chain carries TRBV7-2 and TRBJ2-5, with 8 bases aligning to TRBD1. Trimming at V came to 4 bases and at J to 5 bases, leaving 6 bases not matched to a gene. Germline CDR1 is SGHTA and CDR2 is FQGNSA. CDR3 length equals 14 residues. The CDR3 is CASSSQGARETQYF. The CDR3 region has the DNA TGTGCCAGCAGCTCCCAGGGGGCCCGGGAGACCCAGTACTTC. Together with reference TRBV7-2 and TRBJ2-5, the CDR3 gives the full variable domain: GAGVSQSPSNKVTEKGKDVELRCDPISGHTALYWYRQSLGQGLEFLIYFQGNSAPDKSGLPSDRFSAERTGGSVSTLTIQRTQQEDSAVYLCASSSQGARETQYFGPGTRLLVL.

This clonotype has just a few counts. V and J are TRBV12-3 or TRBV12-4 and TRBJ1-2; D is ambiguous. The CDR3 has 13 amino acids. V was trimmed by 3 bases and J by 11 bases, leaving 16 bases between them. For the CDR3, the DNA is TGTGCCAGCAGTTTTCGCTCTACTAACAAGTACACCTTC. It specifies CASSFRSTNKYTF.

The chain couples TRBV20-1 to TRBJ1-4; D is uncertain. The CDR3 covers 13 residues. Germline V lookup: CDR1 DFQATT, CDR2 SNEGSKA (reference sequence). Trimming took off 4 bases at V and 0 bases at J, with 6 bases between the two ends. CDR3 amino acids: CSAKTTTNEKLFF. The CDR3 nucleotides read TGCAGTGCTAAGACAACAACTAATGAAAAACTGTTTTTT.

The table lists this clonotype with a few counts. The gene calls are TRBV20-1 and TRBJ2-5, with 7 bases fitting TRBD2. The germline V gene has CDR1 DFQATT and CDR2 SNEGSKA (reference sequence). The CDR3 has 15 amino acids. The V segment lost 1 base and the J segment 5 bases; nucleotides outside the gene matches: 10. CDR3 region: CSARGTGGRGETQYF. The CDR3 DNA is TGCAGTGCTAGAGGGACGGGGGGAAGAGGGGAGACCCAGTACTTC.

The chain carries TRBV12-3 or TRBV12-4 and TRBJ1-2; D is uncertain. The CDR3 length is 14 residues. Trimming stripped 6 bases from V and 2 bases from J, with 13 bases between. The CDR3: CASRPGSGNYGYTF. The CDR3 DNA reads as TGTGCCAGCAGGCCGGGGTCGGGGAACTATGGCTACACCTTC.

The rearrangement uses TRBV7-8 and TRBJ2-1, with a tentative D call TRBD1 (6 bases). There are 15 residues in the CDR3. Germline lookup yields CDR1 SGHVS and CDR2 FQNEAQ. Between the trimmed V and J ends, which lost 7 bases and 2 bases, there was a span of 15 bases. CDR3 residues: CASTLREGAYNEQFF. CDR3 nucleotide sequence: TGTGCCAGCACCCTGCGAGAGGGGGCCTACAATGAGCAGTTCTTC.

There are many counts of this clonotype. The genes are TRBV4-2 and TRBJ2-6; unclear D gene. Deletions cut 0 bases from V and 0 bases from J, with 6 bases between. CDR1 and CDR2 from the germline V gene are LGHNA and YNFKEQ. The CDR3 totals 16 residues. The CDR3 sequence: CASSQDMTSGANVLTF. Here the CDR3 DNA reads TGTGCCAGCAGCCAAGATATGACCTCTGGGGCCAACGTCCTGACTTTC.

CDR3 sequence (DNA): TGTGCCAGCAGCCGGGGGAGACAGGTTAGCTCCTACGAGCAGTACTTC. It specifies CASSRGRQVSSYEQYF. This chain uses TRBV7-9 with TRBJ2-7; D may be TRBD1 or TRBD2 (6 bases each). In germline, CDR1 is SEHNR, CDR2 FQNEAQ (reference sequence). V dropped 5 bases and J dropped 0 bases, with 17 bases sitting between them. CDR3 length equals 16 residues.

This chain links TRBV7-8 with TRBJ1-1; possible D gene TRBD1, 6 bases. CDR1 is SGHVS and CDR2 is FQNEAQ in the germline V gene. V lost 0 bases, J lost 2 bases, and 10 bases lay in between. The CDR3 is 15 amino acids. The CDR3 DNA sequence: TGTGCCAGCAGCTTAGCACAGGGTCGAAACACTGAAGCTTTCTTT. Translated: CASSLAQGRNTEAFF.

This clonotype was seen ten or more times. The V call is TRBV28, the J call TRBJ2-6; D unresolved. Germline V gene sequence: CDR1 MDHEN, CDR2 SYDVKM. V lost 5 bases to trimming and J lost 0 bases, with 8 bases between them. The CDR3 extends over 15 amino acids. CDR3 loop: CASSPLDSGANVLTF. The DNA for the CDR3 is TGTGCCAGCAGTCCCTTGGACTCTGGGGCCAACGTCCTGACTTTC.

The sample holds many counts of this clonotype. The rearrangement uses TRBV20-1 and TRBJ1-2; D not resolved. CDR1 DFQATT and CDR2 SNEGSKA come from the germline V gene (reference sequence). V shed 0 bases and J shed 4 bases, with 21 bases lying between them. The CDR3 extends over 17 amino acids. Here the CDR3 reads CSARDPTIRVGGYGYTF. The CDR3 nucleotides are TGCAGTGCTAGAGACCCCACGATCCGGGTCGGCGGCTATGGCTACACCTTC.

The rearrangement uses TRBV12-3 or TRBV12-4 and TRBJ2-1; 7 bases map to TRBD1. The CDR3 spans 14 residues. The V and J ends lost 2 bases and 7 bases, in that order; junction bases with no gene match: 5. The CDR3 sequence: CASSLTGRGNEQFF. The CDR3 nucleotides read TGTGCCAGCAGTTTAACGGGCAGGGGGAATGAGCAGTTCTTC.

This clonotype was recorded many times. This rearrangement joins TRBV7-9 to TRBJ1-4; D gene ambiguous. V was trimmed by 5 bases and J by 7 bases, leaving 14 bases between them. The length of the CDR3 is 14 residues. The germline V gene has CDR1 SEHNR and CDR2 FQNEAQ (reference sequence). The CDR3 protein is CASSPYIEGEKLFF. The CDR3, as DNA: TGTGCCAGCAGCCCCTATATAGAAGGTGAAAAACTGTTTTTT.

The chain carries TRBV29-1 and TRBJ2-3, with TRBD2 matching over 10 bases. V was clipped by 4 bases and J by 4 bases; unmatched bases: 5. CDR1 and CDR2 (germline): SQVTM, ANQGSEA. CDR3 length: 14 residues. The CDR3 sequence is CSVGGTSGADTQYF. The CDR3 DNA is TGCAGCGTTGGGGGAACTAGCGGGGCAGATACGCAGTATTTT.

This rearrangement joins TRBV2 to TRBJ1-5, with D possibly being TRBD1 (5 bases). The CDR3 covers 14 residues. V dropped 2 bases and J dropped 4 bases, with 9 bases sitting between them. Germline CDR1 SNHLY, CDR2 FYNNEI. CDR3 coding DNA: TGTGCCAGCAGTGAATGGGGGAGTAATCAGCCCCAGCATTTT. Protein: CASSEWGSNQPQHF. The full variable domain, with the rest looked up from reference TRBV2 and TRBJ1-5, is EPEVTQTPSHQVTQMGQEVILRCVPISNHLYFYWYRQILGQKVEFLVSFYNNEISEKSEIFDDQFSVERPDGSNFTLKIRSTKLEDSAMYFCASSEWGSNQPQHFGDGTRLSIL.

This clonotype was detected only a few times. V and J are TRBV12-3 or TRBV12-4 and TRBJ2-1; weak D call: TRBD1 (6 bases). V shed 3 bases and J shed 9 bases, with 21 bases lying between them. The CDR3 spans 16 residues. CDR3 in amino acids: CASSFTDGGPGSEQFF. DNA of the CDR3: TGTGCCAGCAGTTTCACGGATGGGGGCCCAGGGAGTGAGCAGTTCTTC.

In the case of this clonotype: This clone may be a read error of a much larger clone one base away. The rearrangement joins TRBV9 to TRBJ2-1; TRBD2 matches 9 bases. The trim removed 0 bases at V and 12 bases at J, leaving 13 bases unmatched. CDR3 length: 16 residues. Germline V gives CDR1 SGDLS, CDR2 YYNGEE. The CDR3 DNA is TGTGCCAGCAGCGTAGCGGGCGGGGGGGCCATGGATGTGCAGTTCTTC. As protein: CASSVAGGGAMDVQFF.

This clonotype was found a few times. The chain has TRBV5-1 and TRBJ2-3; 8 bases are shared with TRBD2. Trimming cost V 3 bases and J 5 bases; bases outside gene matches: 5. The CDR3 length is 14 residues. Germline-derived CDR1 and CDR2 are SGHRS and YFSETQ. CDR3 amino acids: CASSSGGEGDTQYF. The CDR3 DNA reads TGCGCCAGCAGCTCCGGGGGGGAGGGAGATACGCAGTATTTT.

The rearrangement links TRBV29-1 to TRBJ2-6; possibly TRBD2 for D (5 bases). This CDR3 is built from 14 residues. Trimming stripped 5 bases from V and 1 base from J, with 9 bases between. Germline values: CDR1 SQVTM, CDR2 ANQGSEA. The CDR3 loop is CSVQRGSGANVLTF. DNA for the CDR3: TGCAGCGTTCAACGGGGATCTGGGGCCAACGTCCTGACTTTC. Using reference TRBV29-1 and TRBJ2-6 for the parts outside the CDR3, the full variable domain is SAVISQKPSRDICQRGTSLTIQCQVDSQVTMMFWYRQQPGQSLTLIATANQGSEATYESGFVIDKFPISRPNLTFSTLTVSNMSPEDSSIYLCSVQRGSGANVLTFGAGSRLTVL.

At least ten counts were recorded for this clonotype. J is TRBJ1-2 and V is TRBV27; D is possibly TRBD1 (5 bases). Germline V gene data show CDR1 as MNHEY and CDR2 as SMNVEV (reference sequence). This CDR3 region has 12 residues. With 8 bases removed from V and 4 bases from J, the gap between germline ends came to 11 bases. The CDR3: CASHDSAYGYTF. CDR3 coding DNA: TGTGCCAGCCACGACAGCGCCTATGGCTACACCTTC.

This chain joins TRBV4-3 and TRBJ2-7; maybe TRBD2 (6 bases). This CDR3 contains 14 residues. Germline lookup yields CDR1 LGHNA and CDR2 YSLEER. V was trimmed by 4 bases and J by 3 bases, leaving 13 bases between them. The CDR3 DNA reads as TGCGCCAGCAGCCCGGGGGACGGAAACTACGAGCAGTACTTC. Its protein product is CASSPGDGNYEQYF.

This clonotype was counted at least ten times. This chain joins TRBV29-1 and TRBJ2-1; no firm D call. Germline CDR1 SQVTM, CDR2 ANQGSEA. V shed 4 bases and J shed 0 bases, with 10 bases lying between them. The CDR3 is 14 amino acids. CDR3 region: CSVGSRISYNEQFF. In nucleotides, the CDR3 is TGCAGCGTTGGCTCTAGAATCTCCTACAATGAGCAGTTCTTC.

This chain links TRBV4-2 with TRBJ1-4; the D is unclear. The V gene lost 0 bases and the J gene lost 0 bases, with 17 bases spanning the gap. Germline V gene lookup returns CDR1 LGHNA and CDR2 YNFKEQ. The CDR3 totals 19 residues. The CDR3 here is CASSQDTVARAATNEKLFF. The DNA for the CDR3 is TGTGCCAGCAGCCAAGATACCGTCGCGAGGGCAGCAACTAATGAAAAACTGTTTTTT.